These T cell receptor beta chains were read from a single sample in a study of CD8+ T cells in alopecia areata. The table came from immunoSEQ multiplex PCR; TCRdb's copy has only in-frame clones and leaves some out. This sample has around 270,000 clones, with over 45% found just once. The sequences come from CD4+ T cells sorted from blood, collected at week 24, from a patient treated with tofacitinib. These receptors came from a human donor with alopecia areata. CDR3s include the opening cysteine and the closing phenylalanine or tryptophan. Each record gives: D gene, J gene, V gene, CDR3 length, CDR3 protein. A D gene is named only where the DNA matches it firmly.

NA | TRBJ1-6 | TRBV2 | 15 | CASSNTDAVNSPLHF
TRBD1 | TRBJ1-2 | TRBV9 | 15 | CASSPNPQGNYGYTF
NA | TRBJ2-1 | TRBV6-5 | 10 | CASGNSRQFF
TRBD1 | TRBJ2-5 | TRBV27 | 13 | CASSLRGQETQYF
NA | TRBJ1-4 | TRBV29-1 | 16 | CSVGQRYRGGGEKLFF
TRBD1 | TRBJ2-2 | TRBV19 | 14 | CASGTGPRTGELFF
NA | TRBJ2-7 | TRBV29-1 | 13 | CSVTGTSPYEQYF
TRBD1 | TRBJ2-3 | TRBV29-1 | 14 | CSVDRGQGTDTQYF
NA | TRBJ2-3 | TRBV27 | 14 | CASSPGPGTDTQYF
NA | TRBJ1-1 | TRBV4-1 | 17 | CASSQGGHQRMNTEAFF
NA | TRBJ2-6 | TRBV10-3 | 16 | CAISPRHFSGANVLTF
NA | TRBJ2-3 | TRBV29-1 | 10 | CSSGEDTQYF
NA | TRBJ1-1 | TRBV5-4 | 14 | CASSLAAENTEAFF
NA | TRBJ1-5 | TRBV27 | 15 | CASSLSGVGNQPQHF
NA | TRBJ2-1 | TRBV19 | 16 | CASRSLGASSYNEQFF
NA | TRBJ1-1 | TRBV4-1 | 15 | CASSQGVGGDTEAFF
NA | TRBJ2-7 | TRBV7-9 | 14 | CASSLMTESDEQYF
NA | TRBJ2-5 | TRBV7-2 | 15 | CASSLQWGRQETQYF
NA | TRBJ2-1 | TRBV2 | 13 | CASSSRGGGEQFF
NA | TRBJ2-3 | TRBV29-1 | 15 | CSAEGGPFSTDTQYF
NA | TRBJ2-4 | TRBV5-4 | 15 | CASSPAEVAKNIQYF
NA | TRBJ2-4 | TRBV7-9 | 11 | CASSRQGTQYF
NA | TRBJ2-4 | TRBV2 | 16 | CASSDLSAFAGNIQYF
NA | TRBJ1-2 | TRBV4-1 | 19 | CASSQAPGQRLPANYGYTF
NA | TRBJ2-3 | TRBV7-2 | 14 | CASSPTRDTDTQYF
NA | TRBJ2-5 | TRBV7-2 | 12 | CASSLVQETQYF
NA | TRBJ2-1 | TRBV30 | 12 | CAWSVRSSEQFF
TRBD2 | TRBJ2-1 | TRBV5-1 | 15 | CASSLGGLANHEQFF
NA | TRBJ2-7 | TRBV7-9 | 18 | CASSLSAHSRDRAYEQYF
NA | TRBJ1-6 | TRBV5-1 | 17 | CASSLGFSGTPNSPLHF
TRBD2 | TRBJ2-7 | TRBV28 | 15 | CASSSTGGSAYEQYF
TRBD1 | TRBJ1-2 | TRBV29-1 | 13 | CSDEGAVNYGYTF
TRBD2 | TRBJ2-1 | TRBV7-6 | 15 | CASSGKAGGNNEQFF
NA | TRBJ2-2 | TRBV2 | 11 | CASRETGELFF
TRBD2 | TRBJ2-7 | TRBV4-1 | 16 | CASSQEYRGGSYEQYF
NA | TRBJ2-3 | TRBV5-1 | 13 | CASSLLSGDTQYF
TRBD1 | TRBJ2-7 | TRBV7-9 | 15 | CASSFYRGREYEQYF
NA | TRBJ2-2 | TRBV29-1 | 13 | CSVEGRRTGELFF
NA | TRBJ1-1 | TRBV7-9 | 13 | CASSLEADTEAFF
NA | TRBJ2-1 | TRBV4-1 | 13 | CASSQPQRREQFF
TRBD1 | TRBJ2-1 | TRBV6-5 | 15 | CASSYRQGAGWEQFF
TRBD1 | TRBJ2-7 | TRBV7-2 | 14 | CASTRQGDSYEQYF
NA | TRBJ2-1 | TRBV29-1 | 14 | CSVDFQGPYNEQFF
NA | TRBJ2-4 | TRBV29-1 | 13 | CSVVRIGRDIQYF
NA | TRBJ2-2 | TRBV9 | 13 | CASSVEGSGELFF
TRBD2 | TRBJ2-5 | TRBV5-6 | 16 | CASSTRLAGLQETQYF
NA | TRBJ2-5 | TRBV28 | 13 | CASSLGGGETQYF
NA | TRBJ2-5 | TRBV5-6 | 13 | CASSSWGAETQYF
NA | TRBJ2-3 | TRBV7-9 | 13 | CASTPGPTDTQYF
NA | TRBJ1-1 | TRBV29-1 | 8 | CSVGLAFF
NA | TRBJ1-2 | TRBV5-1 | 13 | CASSTRTNRGYTF
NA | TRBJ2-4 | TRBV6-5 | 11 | CASTGGEVQYF
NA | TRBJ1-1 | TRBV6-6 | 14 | CASSYSGSYTEAFF